The 30 T cell receptor beta chains below all came from one sample that was sequenced in a study of cytomegalovirus exposure and HLA in healthy donors. The PCR contained 60 Vbeta and 13 Jbeta primers. This table comes from immunoSEQ multiplex PCR, and its TCRdb copy is limited to in-frame clones, with some not included. The repertoire holds fewer than 250,000 clones, with 60% to 85% as singletons. The specimen was PBMCs. The source of these receptors is a woman in her 40s in good health and CMV-seronegative.

The genes are TRBV30 and TRBJ2-1; 8 bases line up with TRBD2. There are 16 residues in the CDR3. The J segment lost 7 bases and the V segment lost 2 bases, leaving 13 bases of the junction unmatched. The germline V gene has CDR1 GTSNPN and CDR2 SVGIG (reference sequence). CDR3 bases: TGTGCCTGGAGTAGGGATCGGGGACTAGTGACTAATGAGCAGTTCTTC. Protein product: CAWSRDRGLVTNEQFF.

This clone occurred a few times. The rearrangement links TRBV9 to TRBJ2-3, with 11 bases aligning to TRBD2. The J segment lost 6 bases and the V segment lost 4 bases, leaving 7 bases of the junction unmatched. There are 15 residues in the CDR3. Germline CDR1 and CDR2: SGDLS and YYNGEE. The CDR3 DNA is TGTGCCAGCAGCTACCTAGCGGGAGGAGGGGATACGCAGTATTTT. It translates to CASSYLAGGGDTQYF.

CDR3 DNA sequence: TGTGCCACCGCGCTGGACAGCCAACTCTATGGCTACACCTTC. This sequence encodes CATALDSQLYGYTF. The V gene is TRBV19, the J gene TRBJ1-2, with D possibly TRBD1 on 6 matching bases. Trimming shortened V by 10 bases and J by 4 bases, and 19 bases separated the two germline ends. The V gene's germline CDR1 is LNHDA and CDR2 SQIVND (reference sequence). The CDR3 totals 14 residues.

The chain has TRBV19 and TRBJ1-2; D is unclear. The CDR3 is made up of 14 amino acids. Between the trimmed V and J ends, which lost 4 bases and 0 bases, there was a span of 9 bases. Germline values: CDR1 LNHDA, CDR2 SQIVND (reference sequence). The CDR3 here is CASSTRQSNYGYTF. The CDR3 DNA is TGTGCCAGTAGTACGAGGCAGTCTAACTATGGCTACACCTTC.

This clone was detected only a few times. The CDR3 DNA is TGTGCCAGCAGCCTCGGACAGGGTAGGACTGAAGCTTTCTTT. It specifies CASSLGQGRTEAFF. The V gene is TRBV6-5, the J gene TRBJ1-1, with 8 bases fitting TRBD1. Germline CDR1 and CDR2: MNHEY and SVGAGI. CDR3 length equals 14 residues. V was clipped by 6 bases and J by 5 bases; unmatched bases: 8.

The chain links TRBV5-8 to TRBJ2-2; TRBD1 matches 7 bases. J lost 3 bases, V lost 2 bases, and 4 bases had no gene match. This CDR3 has 15 amino acids. From germline, CDR1 is SGHTS and CDR2 YDEGEE. The CDR3 sequence is CASSFDRADTGELFF. As DNA, the CDR3 is TGTGCCAGCAGCTTCGACAGGGCAGACACCGGGGAGCTGTTTTTT.

This chain joins TRBV19 and TRBJ2-5; 7 positions match TRBD1. This CDR3 region has 16 residues. Per the germline V gene, CDR1 is LNHDA and CDR2 is SQIVND (reference sequence). With V trimmed by 5 bases and J by 3 bases, 12 bases remained unmatched. CDR3 sequence (DNA): TGTGCCAGTAGTGTCAACCCGGGACAGATTAAAGAGACCCAGTACTTC. This encodes CASSVNPGQIKETQYF.

The gene calls are TRBV25-1 and TRBJ1-2, with a tentative D call TRBD1 (5 bases). There are 13 residues in the CDR3. Looked up from germline, CDR1 is MGHDK and CDR2 is SYGVNS. Trimming took 3 bases from V and 4 from J, leaving 9 bases between them. CDR3 protein: CASSEGRLYGYTF. In nucleotides, the CDR3 is TGTGCCAGCAGTGAGGGGCGGCTCTATGGCTACACCTTC.

The rearrangement links TRBV11-3 to TRBJ1-3; D is undetermined. The CDR3 totals 14 residues. Deletions cut 2 bases from V and 2 bases from J, with 7 bases between. The germline V gene encodes CDR1 SGHNT and CDR2 YENEEA. The DNA for the CDR3 is TGTGCCAGCAGCTTATTACGAGCTGGAAACACCATATATTTT. Protein product: CASSLLRAGNTIYF.

This clone has only one observation. The sample carries other DNA sequences with the same CDR3. This chain joins TRBV29-1 and TRBJ2-3; D is possibly TRBD2 (5 bases). This CDR3 region has 17 residues. Trimming stripped 4 bases from V and 1 base from J, with 21 bases between. Germline V gene sequence: CDR1 SQVTM, CDR2 ANQGSEA. The CDR3 DNA follows: TGCAGCGTTGTGCGGCGGACCGACTATCCTCGCACAGATACGCAGTATTTT. This codes for CSVVRRTDYPRTDTQYF.

The table lists this clone with a count of one. The chain links TRBV2 to TRBJ2-1; the match to TRBD2 covers 7 bases. This CDR3 spans 16 amino acids. In germline, CDR1 is SNHLY, CDR2 FYNNEI. The ends lost 9 bases at V and 0 bases at J; junction bases unmatched: 11. The CDR3 DNA follows: TGTGCCAGGAACTTAAATGGACTAGGCTCCTACAATGAGCAGTTCTTC. The encoded protein is CARNLNGLGSYNEQFF.

The CDR3 here is CASTETGASNYGYTF. The CDR3 bases are TGTGCCAGTACCGAGACAGGGGCCTCTAACTATGGCTACACCTTC. V usage is TRBV19 and J usage is TRBJ1-2, with 8 bases identical to TRBD1. Germline V gives CDR1 LNHDA, CDR2 SQIVND (reference sequence). The V gene end was trimmed by 7 bases and the J gene end by 0 bases; junction bases not matched to a gene: 7. This CDR3 has 15 amino acids.

This chain uses TRBV19 with TRBJ2-5; 10 bases fit TRBD1. Germline CDR1 LNHDA, CDR2 SQIVND (reference sequence). V dropped 4 bases and J dropped 6; count of bases not matched to a gene: 5. There are 14 residues in the CDR3. CDR3 DNA: TGTGCCAGTAGTACGGGGACAGGGGAGAAGACCCAGTACTTC. Amino acids: CASSTGTGEKTQYF. The variable domain in full, completed from reference TRBV19 and TRBJ2-5, reads DGGITQSPKYLFRKEGQNVTLSCEQNLNHDAMYWYRQDPGQGLRLIYYSQIVNDFQKGDIAEGYSVSREKKESFPLTVTSAQKNPTAFYLCASSTGTGEKTQYFGPGTRLLVL.

The chain joins TRBV5-8 to TRBJ2-1, with 7 bases aligning to TRBD2. The CDR3 is 15 residues long. Germline V gene lookup returns CDR1 SGHTS and CDR2 YDEGEE. J gave up 1 base and V 2 bases, and 3 bases lay outside the gene matches. CDR3 in DNA: TGTGCCAGCAGCTTCGTGGGAGGGTCCTACAATGAGCAGTTCTTC. Its protein is CASSFVGGSYNEQFF. Complete variable domain (other parts from reference TRBV5-8 and TRBJ2-1): EAGVTQSPTHLIKTRGQQATLRCSPISGHTSVYWYQQALGLGLQFLLWYDEGEERNRGNFPPRFSGRQFPNYSSELNVNALELEDSALYLCASSFVGGSYNEQFFGPGTRLTVL.

The gene calls are TRBV6-6 and TRBJ2-2; TRBD1 agrees at 9 bases. CDR3 length equals 16 residues. CDR1 is MNHNY, CDR2 SVGAGI, per germline (reference sequence). Germline trimming cut 0 bases from V and 4 bases from J; bases unmatched to any gene: 3. The CDR3 nucleotides read TGTGCCAGCAGTTACTCGGGACAGGGCGGCACCGGGGAGCTGTTTTTT. Translated, it gives CASSYSGQGGTGELFF.

A single count supports this clone. V is TRBV4-2 and J is TRBJ2-3, with TRBD2 matching over 8 bases. CDR3 length: 16 residues. V shed 4 bases and J 0 bases; nucleotides not matched to a gene: 6. The germline V gene has CDR1 LGHNA and CDR2 YNFKEQ. In nucleotides, the CDR3 is TGTGCCAGCAGCCTTACTAGCGGAGCTAGCACAGATACGCAGTATTTT. As protein: CASSLTSGASTDTQYF.

The chain couples TRBV30 to TRBJ1-2; 8 bases map to TRBD1. This CDR3 spans 13 amino acids. CDR1 is GTSNPN, CDR2 SVGIG, per germline (reference sequence). J gave up 5 bases and V 4 bases, and 6 bases lay outside the gene matches. In DNA form, the CDR3 reads TGTGCCTGGAAGCTACAGGGGGGTTATGGCTACACCTTC. Protein sequence: CAWKLQGGYGYTF.

This chain uses TRBV7-3 with TRBJ2-3; TRBD2 matches 12 bases. Germline CDR1 and CDR2: SGHTA and FQGTGA. V was clipped by 2 bases and J by 3 bases; unmatched bases: 15. This CDR3 has 20 amino acids. The CDR3 DNA reads as TGTGCCAGCAGCTTAGTAGGGAGTACGGATACTAGCGGGAGGACAGATACGCAGTATTTT. It specifies CASSLVGSTDTSGRTDTQYF.

CDR3 in DNA: TGTGCCAGCAGTGAGGAACCACAGGGCTTCTCCTCTGGAAACACCATATATTTT. Translating it yields CASSEEPQGFSSGNTIYF. This rearrangement joins TRBV6-1 to TRBJ1-3, with D perhaps TRBD1 (6 bases). This CDR3 has 18 residues. The V end was cut by 3 bases, the J end by 0 bases, with 18 bases between. CDR1 is MNHNS and CDR2 is SASEGT in the germline V gene.

V gene TRBV19 combines with J gene TRBJ2-7, with TRBD2 matching over 8 bases. Trimming took 10 bases from V and 6 from J; bases not matched to a gene: 11. This CDR3 contains 13 residues. CDR1 and CDR2 from the germline V gene are LNHDA and SQIVND (reference sequence). CDR3 nucleotides: TGTGCCACCTCGACTAGCGCCGGTCTCGAGCAGTACGTC. Translating it yields CATSTSAGLEQYV.

This clone was counted once. The DNA of the CDR3 is TGTGCCAGCAGCTTACATGCCGGGGAGCTGTTTTTT. It is translated as CASSLHAGELFF. This chain connects TRBV11-2 to TRBJ2-2; unclear D gene. The CDR3 contains 12 residues. CDR1 and CDR2 (germline): SGHAT, FQNNGV. V dropped 2 bases and J dropped 6 bases, with 4 bases sitting between them.

The chain employs TRBV4-1 and TRBJ2-2; the match to TRBD1 covers 11 bases. CDR1 and CDR2 from the germline V gene are MGHRA and YSYEKL. V shed 0 bases, J shed 7 bases, and the junction held 7 bases outside the gene matches. The CDR3 consists of 17 residues. The CDR3 here is CASSQDRTGGFFGELFF. CDR3 sequence (DNA): TGCGCCAGCAGCCAAGACAGGACAGGGGGCTTCTTCGGGGAGCTGTTTTTT.

The rearrangement links TRBV30 to TRBJ2-1; D might be TRBD1 (6 bases). Germline V lookup: CDR1 GTSNPN, CDR2 SVGIG (reference sequence). The CDR3 loop spans 15 amino acids. Trimming left V 0 bases short and J 0 bases short, with 9 bases between. The CDR3 spells CAWSVDRLSYNEQFF. The CDR3, as DNA: TGTGCCTGGAGTGTCGACAGGCTCTCCTACAATGAGCAGTTCTTC.

The V and J genes are TRBV2 and TRBJ2-5, with TRBD1 matching 11 bases. Germline V gene sequence: CDR1 SNHLY, CDR2 FYNNEI. The V segment lost 6 bases and the J segment 5 bases; nucleotides outside the gene matches: 5. There are 14 residues in the CDR3. CDR3 region: CASRAGTGGETQYF. CDR3 DNA: TGTGCCAGCAGGGCCGGGACAGGGGGGGAGACCCAGTACTTC.

The genes are TRBV6-8 and TRBJ2-1; no clear D. The CDR3 has 11 amino acids. CDR1 MNHGY and CDR2 SAAAGT come from the germline V gene. Trimming took 8 bases from V and 5 from J, leaving 7 bases between them. Here the CDR3 reads CASLPHNEQFF. CDR3 sequence (DNA): TGTGCCAGCCTTCCCCACAATGAGCAGTTCTTC.

This clone was observed once. This sequence joins TRBV14 and TRBJ2-5; the match to TRBD1 covers 10 bases. Germline values: CDR1 SGHDN, CDR2 FVKESK. V shed 2 bases and J 2 bases; nucleotides not matched to a gene: 2. The CDR3 contains 15 residues. The CDR3 protein is CASSQPDRGQETQYF. DNA of the CDR3: TGTGCCAGCAGCCAACCGGACAGGGGGCAAGAGACCCAGTACTTC.

This rearrangement joins TRBV20-1 to TRBJ2-3, with D uncertain. CDR3 size: 11 residues. V was pared by 5 bases and J by 6 bases, with 9 bases between. CDR1 is DFQATT and CDR2 is SNEGSKA in the germline V gene (reference sequence). CDR3 residues: CSAHFGDTQYF. CDR3 bases: TGCAGTGCTCACTTCGGGGATACGCAGTATTTT.

The chain has TRBV19 and TRBJ1-2; TRBD1 aligns across 9 bases. CDR3 length equals 15 residues. V gave up 6 bases and J gave up 7 bases; unmatched junction bases: 12. Germline assignment: CDR1 LNHDA and CDR2 SQIVND (reference sequence). The CDR3 DNA sequence: TGTGCCAGTAGAACCCCGGGACAGGGCGTAAGTGGCTACACCTTC. Protein product: CASRTPGQGVSGYTF.

This clone has only a few counts. The chain is built from TRBV9 and TRBJ2-7; 12 bases fit TRBD2. CDR3 size: 16 residues. The germline V gene encodes CDR1 SGDLS and CDR2 YYNGEE. The V gene end was trimmed by 0 bases and the J gene end by 3 bases; junction bases not matched to a gene: 4. The CDR3 sequence: CASSVGLTSGSYEQYF. The CDR3, as DNA: TGTGCCAGCAGCGTAGGATTGACTAGCGGGAGCTACGAGCAGTACTTC. Based on the CDR3 plus reference TRBV9 and TRBJ2-7, the full variable domain is DSGVTQTPKHLITATGQRVTLRCSPRSGDLSVYWYQQSLDQGLQFLIQYYNGEERAKGNILERFSAQQFPDLHSELNLSSLELGDSALYFCASSVGLTSGSYEQYFGPGTRLTVT.

The chain has TRBV19 and TRBJ1-1; no clear D. Germline V gene data show CDR1 as LNHDA and CDR2 as SQIVND (reference sequence). The V end was cut by 2 bases, the J end by 8 bases, with 21 bases between. The CDR3 sequence is 16 residues long. In DNA, the CDR3 is TGTGCCAGTAGTATATCGGCTCGGGCGGGGTACTCCGAAGCTTTCTTT. Translation gives CASSISARAGYSEAFF.